Presented here are 25 T cell receptor beta chains from one specimen sequenced in a study of T cell responses to AZD1222 COVID-19 vaccine. Here immunoSEQ multiplex PCR was the method, and the copy in TCRdb shows in-frame clones only, minus some. The data contain around 88,000 clones, over 75% of them singletons. Source: peripheral blood, taken on day 0 of AZD1222 vaccination. The receptor source for this set is an adult in good health.

The J gene is TRBJ2-2, the V gene TRBV5-4; D is possibly TRBD1 (6 bases). The CDR3 sequence is 16 residues long. Germline CDR1 reads SGHNT; CDR2 reads YYREEE (reference sequence). Trimming shortened V by 4 bases and J by 4 bases, and 17 bases separated the two germline ends. The CDR3 sequence is CASSPQGIRSTGELFF. CDR3 nucleotides: TGTGCCAGCAGCCCACAGGGAATCCGGAGCACCGGGGAGCTGTTTTTT.

The CDR3 reads CASSPSVGGSGNTIYF. For the CDR3, the DNA is TGTGCCAGCAGCCCATCAGTAGGGGGATCTGGAAACACCATATATTTT. The chain has TRBV9 and TRBJ1-3, with TRBD1 as a possible D gene (6 bases). Trimming took off 4 bases at V and 1 base at J, with 15 bases between the two ends. Germline V gene data show CDR1 as SGDLS and CDR2 as YYNGEE. The CDR3 totals 16 residues.

The chain is built from TRBV24-1 and TRBJ2-1; 7 bases map to TRBD2. CDR1 is KGHDR, CDR2 SFDVKD, per germline. After removal of 4 bases from V and 0 bases from J, the junction contained 2 bases not matched to a gene. The CDR3 is 15 amino acids. CDR3 residues: CATSDGGSSYNEQFF. The CDR3 DNA sequence: TGTGCCACCAGTGACGGCGGGAGCTCCTACAATGAGCAGTTCTTC.

This clone occurred once. V is TRBV10-3 and J is TRBJ1-1, with TRBD1 matching 12 bases. The CDR3 runs 14 residues. Germline V gene lookup returns CDR1 ENHRY and CDR2 SYGVKD. The J segment lost 4 bases and the V segment lost 6 bases, leaving 3 bases of the junction unmatched. The DNA for the CDR3 is TGTGCCATCAGCCCGGGACAGGGGGCCACTGAAGCTTTCTTT. Protein: CAISPGQGATEAFF.

The chain uses TRBV18 and TRBJ1-1; D is ambiguous. CDR1 and CDR2 from the germline V gene are KGHSH and LQKENI. The V gene lost 0 bases and the J gene lost 0 bases, with 8 bases spanning the gap. The length of the CDR3 is 15 residues. CDR3 amino acids: CASSPPNPLNTEAFF. CDR3 DNA: TGTGCCAGCTCACCACCTAATCCTCTGAACACTGAAGCTTTCTTT.

V usage is TRBV7-9 and J usage is TRBJ1-5; D is ambiguous. Trimming left V 5 bases short and J 0 bases short, with 11 bases between. Germline-derived CDR1 and CDR2 are SEHNR and FQNEAQ (reference sequence). The CDR3 loop spans 15 amino acids. DNA of the CDR3: TGTGCCAGCAGCCCCCAAGGAGATAGCAATCAGCCCCAGCATTTT. The encoded protein is CASSPQGDSNQPQHF.

The CDR3 loop reads CASSGPNQPQHF. Written as DNA, the CDR3 is TGTGCCAGCAGCGGACCAAATCAGCCCCAGCATTTT. V usage is TRBV27 and J usage is TRBJ1-5, with no clear D. Trimming took 6 bases from V and 4 from J, leaving 7 bases between them. This CDR3 contains 12 residues. CDR1 is MNHEY, CDR2 SMNVEV, per germline (reference sequence).

The chain joins TRBV6-1 to TRBJ1-4; 8 bases match TRBD1. Trimming took 3 bases from V and 7 from J; bases not matched to a gene: 7. This CDR3 is built from 15 residues. Germline CDR1 MNHNS, CDR2 SASEGT. CDR3 loop: CASSDKAGGSEKLFF. In nucleotides, the CDR3 is TGTGCCAGCAGTGATAAGGCAGGGGGCAGTGAAAAACTGTTTTTT.

J is TRBJ2-1 and V is TRBV19, with D unresolved. This CDR3 is 12 amino acids long. CDR1 is LNHDA, CDR2 SQIVND, per germline (reference sequence). V was trimmed by 3 bases and J by 7 bases, leaving 7 bases between them. CDR3 in DNA: TGTGCCAGTAGTATTCCTGGGAATGAGCAGTTCTTC. Amino acids: CASSIPGNEQFF.

This clone was seen a single time. The chain joins TRBV28 to TRBJ1-2, with a tentative D call TRBD1 (5 bases). The CDR3 has 13 residues. V shed 6 bases and J shed 6 bases, with 14 bases lying between them. Germline CDR1 MDHEN, CDR2 SYDVKM. The CDR3 sequence: CASRGDVFHGYTF. CDR3 in DNA: TGTGCCAGCAGGGGGGACGTTTTCCATGGCTACACCTTC.

The chain couples TRBV7-9 to TRBJ1-2; the D is unclear. Germline lookup yields CDR1 SEHNR and CDR2 FQNEAQ (reference sequence). The CDR3 has 14 amino acids. V was pared by 1 base and J by 8 bases, with 14 bases between. For the CDR3, the DNA is TGTGCCAGCAGCTTAGTATTGGTAGGCGAGGGCTACACCTTC. It codes for CASSLVLVGEGYTF.

V usage is TRBV27 and J usage is TRBJ2-1; either TRBD1 or TRBD2 may supply D (5 bases each). The CDR3 length is 15 residues. V lost 6 bases, J lost 0 bases, and 12 bases lay in between. Germline V gives CDR1 MNHEY, CDR2 SMNVEV (reference sequence). The CDR3 nucleotides are TGTGCCAGCAGAGTGAGGGGCGGCTCCTACAATGAGCAGTTCTTC. Residues: CASRVRGGSYNEQFF.

V and J are TRBV4-2 and TRBJ2-7; tentatively, D is TRBD2 (6 bases). The V gene's germline CDR1 is LGHNA and CDR2 YNFKEQ. The CDR3 runs to 15 residues. V was pared by 3 bases and J by 0 bases, with 12 bases between. The CDR3 spells CASSQGDGSSYEQYF. The CDR3 DNA is TGTGCCAGCAGCCAGGGGGACGGGAGCTCCTACGAGCAGTACTTC.

The chain uses TRBV28 and TRBJ2-5; D may be TRBD2 (6 bases). V lost 2 bases, J lost 2 bases, and 15 bases lay in between. The CDR3 contains 16 residues. Per germline, CDR1 MDHEN and CDR2 SYDVKM. The CDR3 sequence: CASSLNPGDTQETQYF. Here the CDR3 DNA reads TGTGCCAGCAGTTTAAATCCGGGAGACACACAAGAGACCCAGTACTTC. The whole variable domain, filled in from reference TRBV28 and TRBJ2-5, reads DVKVTQSSRYLVKRTGEKVFLECVQDMDHENMFWYRQDPGLGLRLIYFSYDVKMKEKGDIPEGYSVSREKKERFSLILESASTNQTSMYLCASSLNPGDTQETQYFGPGTRLLVL.

The chain joins TRBV19 to TRBJ2-2, with TRBD1 matching 7 bases. This CDR3 contains 14 residues. J lost 5 bases, V lost 7 bases, and 7 bases had no gene match. Per germline, CDR1 LNHDA and CDR2 SQIVND (reference sequence). CDR3 nucleotide sequence: TGTGCCAGTATTGGGACAGCCTGGACCGGGGAGCTGTTTTTT. Protein product: CASIGTAWTGELFF.

This chain links TRBV15 with TRBJ2-3, with D uncertain. Trimming shortened V by 3 bases and J by 8 bases, and 9 bases separated the two germline ends. CDR3 size: 12 residues. Germline CDR1 is LNHNV and CDR2 is YYDKDF (reference sequence). The DNA of the CDR3 is TGTGCCACCAGCAGGCGTTTGGGTACGCAGTATTTT. It specifies CATSRRLGTQYF.

This clone was seen only once. The genes are TRBV5-1 and TRBJ2-3; 10 nucleotides agree with TRBD1. Per the germline V gene, CDR1 is SGHRS and CDR2 is YFSETQ. The ends lost 8 bases at V and 6 bases at J; junction bases unmatched: 9. The CDR3 contains 14 residues. The CDR3 DNA follows: TGCGCCAGAGAGGACAGGGGGAGAGCGGATACGCAGTATTTT. It yields the protein CAREDRGRADTQYF.

The chain links TRBV7-2 to TRBJ1-1; TRBD1 matches 7 bases. CDR3 length: 19 residues. V was clipped by 1 base and J by 3 bases; unmatched bases: 17. Per germline, CDR1 SGHTA and CDR2 FQGNSA. This chain's CDR3 is CASSLGRLRGRRSDTEAFF. For the CDR3, the DNA is TGTGCCAGCAGCTTAGGCCGTTTGAGGGGGCGCCGATCTGACACTGAAGCTTTCTTT.

This chain connects TRBV28 to TRBJ2-7; 11 nucleotides line up with TRBD1. Trimming removed 8 bases from V and 1 base from J; junction bases left unmatched: 4. Germline V gene lookup returns CDR1 MDHEN and CDR2 SYDVKM. The CDR3 loop spans 14 amino acids. CDR3 sequence reads: CASLRDRGSYEQYF. As DNA, the CDR3 is TGTGCCAGCCTCCGGGACAGGGGGTCCTACGAGCAGTACTTC.

This clone was found a few times. The gene calls are TRBV5-3 and TRBJ1-3; no reliable D call. TRBV5-3 is annotated as an ORF whose role is uncertain. The CDR3 has 13 amino acids. Trimming pared 4 bases from V and 0 bases from J, leaving 5 bases between. The CDR3 is CARSDNSGNTIYF. In DNA, the CDR3 is TGTGCCAGAAGCGACAACTCTGGAAACACCATATATTTT.

The V and J genes are TRBV24-1 and TRBJ1-2; D not resolved. CDR1 is KGHDR, CDR2 SFDVKD, per germline. The CDR3 loop spans 14 amino acids. Trimming stripped 4 bases from V and 1 base from J, with 9 bases between. DNA of the CDR3: TGTGCCACCAGTGACCCCGGGAATAACTATGGCTACACCTTC. Amino acid sequence: CATSDPGNNYGYTF.

The chain uses TRBV2 and TRBJ2-2; D not resolved. Trimming left V 7 bases short and J 3 bases short, with 15 bases between. The CDR3 has 15 amino acids. From germline, CDR1 is SNHLY and CDR2 FYNNEI. CDR3 amino acids: CASTRSPPDTGELFF. The CDR3 nucleotides are TGTGCCAGCACCAGGTCGCCCCCCGACACCGGGGAGCTGTTTTTT.

The chain employs TRBV6-5 and TRBJ2-7; D might be TRBD1 or TRBD2, each matching 6 bases. Germline V gene data show CDR1 as MNHEY and CDR2 as SVGAGI. The ends were cut back, 7 bases at V and 1 base at J, with 14 bases in the middle. The CDR3 is 14 amino acids. CDR3 nucleotide sequence: TGTGCCAGCACCCGGGGGACATCTTCCTACGAGCAGTACTTC. This translates into CASTRGTSSYEQYF.

This chain links TRBV19 with TRBJ1-5; no reliable D call. V was trimmed by 1 base and J by 4 bases, leaving 11 bases between them. Germline V lookup: CDR1 LNHDA, CDR2 SQIVND (reference sequence). This CDR3 is 15 amino acids long. The DNA of the CDR3 is TGTGCCAGTAGTATAGCCGGGGTGCGAAATCAGCCCCAGCATTTT. Its protein is CASSIAGVRNQPQHF. Supplemented by reference TRBV19 and TRBJ1-5, the full variable domain reads DGGITQSPKYLFRKEGQNVTLSCEQNLNHDAMYWYRQDPGQGLRLIYYSQIVNDFQKGDIAEGYSVSREKKESFPLTVTSAQKNPTAFYLCASSIAGVRNQPQHFGDGTRLSIL.

The chain uses TRBV5-6 and TRBJ2-1, with 8 bases lining up with TRBD1. From germline, CDR1 is SGHDT and CDR2 YYEEEE. The CDR3 extends over 16 amino acids. V trimming: 1 base; J trimming: 7 bases; junction bases outside the gene matches: 10. The CDR3 bases are TGTGCCAGCAGCTTGAGCGAACAGGGGGTTTGGAATGAGCAGTTCTTC. It encodes CASSLSEQGVWNEQFF.